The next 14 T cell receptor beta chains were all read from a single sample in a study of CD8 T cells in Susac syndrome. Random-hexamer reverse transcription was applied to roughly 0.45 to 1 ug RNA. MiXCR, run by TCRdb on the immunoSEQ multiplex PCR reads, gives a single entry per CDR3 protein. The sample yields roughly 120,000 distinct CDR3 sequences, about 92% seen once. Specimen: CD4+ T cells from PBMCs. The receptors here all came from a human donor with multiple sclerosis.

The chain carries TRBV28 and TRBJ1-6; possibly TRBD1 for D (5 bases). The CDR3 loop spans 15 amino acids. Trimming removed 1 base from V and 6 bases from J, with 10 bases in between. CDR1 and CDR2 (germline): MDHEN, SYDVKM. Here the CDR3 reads CASSLFRRGNSPLHF. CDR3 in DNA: TGTGCCAGCAGTTTATTCCGGAGGGGTAATTCACCCCTCCACTTT. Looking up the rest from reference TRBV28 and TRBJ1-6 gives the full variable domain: DVKVTQSSRYLVKRTGEKVFLECVQDMDHENMFWYRQDPGLGLRLIYFSYDVKMKEKGDIPEGYSVSREKKERFSLILESASTNQTSMYLCASSLFRRGNSPLHFGNGTRLTVT.

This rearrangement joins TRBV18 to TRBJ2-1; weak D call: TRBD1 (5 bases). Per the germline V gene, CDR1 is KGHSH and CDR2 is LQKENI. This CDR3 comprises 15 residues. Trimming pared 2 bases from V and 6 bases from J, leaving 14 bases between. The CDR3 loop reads CASSPGRASVNEQFF. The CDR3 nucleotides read TGTGCCAGCTCACCAGGCAGGGCCTCGGTCAATGAGCAGTTCTTC.

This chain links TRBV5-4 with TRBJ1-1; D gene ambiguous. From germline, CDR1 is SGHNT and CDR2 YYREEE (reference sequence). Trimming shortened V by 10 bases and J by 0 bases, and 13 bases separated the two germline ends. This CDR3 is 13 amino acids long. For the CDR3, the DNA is TGTGCCGGATCCGAGGGTTTGAACACTGAAGCTTTCTTT. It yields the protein CAGSEGLNTEAFF. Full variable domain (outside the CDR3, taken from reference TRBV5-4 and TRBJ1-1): ETGVTQSPTHLIKTRGQQVTLRCSSQSGHNTVSWYQQALGQGPQFIFQYYREEENGRGNFPPRFSGLQFPNYSSELNVNALELDDSALYLCAGSEGLNTEAFFGQGTRLTVV.

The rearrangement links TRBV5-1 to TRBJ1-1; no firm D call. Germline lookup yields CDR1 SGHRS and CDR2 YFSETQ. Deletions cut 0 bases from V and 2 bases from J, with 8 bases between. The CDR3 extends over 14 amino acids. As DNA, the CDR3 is TGCGCCAGCAGCTTGGCTCAGGTAAACACTGAAGCTTTCTTT. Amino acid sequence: CASSLAQVNTEAFF.

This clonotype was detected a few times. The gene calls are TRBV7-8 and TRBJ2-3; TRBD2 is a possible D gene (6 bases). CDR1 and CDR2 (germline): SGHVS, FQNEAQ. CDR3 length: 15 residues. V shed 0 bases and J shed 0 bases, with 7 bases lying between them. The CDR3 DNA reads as TGTGCCAGCAGCTTAGCGGGGGGTAGCACAGATACGCAGTATTTT. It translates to CASSLAGGSTDTQYF.

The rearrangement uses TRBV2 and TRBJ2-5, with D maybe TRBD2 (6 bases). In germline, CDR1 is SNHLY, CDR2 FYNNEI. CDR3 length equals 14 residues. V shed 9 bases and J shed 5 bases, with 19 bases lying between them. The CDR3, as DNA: TGTGCCAGTACCGGGACTTCGGTATCGGAGACCCAGTACTTC. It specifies CASTGTSVSETQYF.

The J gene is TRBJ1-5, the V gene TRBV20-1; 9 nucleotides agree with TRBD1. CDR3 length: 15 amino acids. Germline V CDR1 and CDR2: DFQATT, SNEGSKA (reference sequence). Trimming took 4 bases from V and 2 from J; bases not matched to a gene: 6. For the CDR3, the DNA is TGCAGTGCTAAGGCGGGACAGGGACGCAATCAGCCCCAGCATTTT. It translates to CSAKAGQGRNQPQHF.

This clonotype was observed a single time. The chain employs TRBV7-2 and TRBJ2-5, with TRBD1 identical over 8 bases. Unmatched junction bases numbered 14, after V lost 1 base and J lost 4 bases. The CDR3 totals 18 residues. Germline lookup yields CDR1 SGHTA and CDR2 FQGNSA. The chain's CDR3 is CASSLGGVRDRWLETQYF. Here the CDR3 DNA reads TGTGCCAGCAGCTTAGGGGGTGTACGGGACAGGTGGCTAGAGACCCAGTACTTC.

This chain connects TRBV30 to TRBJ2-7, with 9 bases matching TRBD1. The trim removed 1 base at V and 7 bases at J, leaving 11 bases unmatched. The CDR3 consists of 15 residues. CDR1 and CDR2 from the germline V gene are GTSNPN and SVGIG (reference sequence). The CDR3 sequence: CAWSDPTGGPFEQYF. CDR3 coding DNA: TGTGCCTGGAGTGACCCGACAGGGGGTCCGTTTGAGCAGTACTTC.

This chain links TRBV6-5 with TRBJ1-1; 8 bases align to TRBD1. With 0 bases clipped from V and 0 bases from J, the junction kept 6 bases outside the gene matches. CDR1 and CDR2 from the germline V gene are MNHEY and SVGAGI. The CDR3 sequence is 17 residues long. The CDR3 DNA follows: TGTGCCAGCAGTTACTCCATACAGGGGGATATGAACACTGAAGCTTTCTTT. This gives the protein CASSYSIQGDMNTEAFF.

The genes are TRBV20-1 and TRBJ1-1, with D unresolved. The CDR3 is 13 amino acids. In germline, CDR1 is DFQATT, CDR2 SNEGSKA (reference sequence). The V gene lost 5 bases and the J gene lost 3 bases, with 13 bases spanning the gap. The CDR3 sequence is CSAPLARDTEAFF. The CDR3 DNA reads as TGCAGTGCTCCCCTGGCGAGGGACACTGAAGCTTTCTTT.

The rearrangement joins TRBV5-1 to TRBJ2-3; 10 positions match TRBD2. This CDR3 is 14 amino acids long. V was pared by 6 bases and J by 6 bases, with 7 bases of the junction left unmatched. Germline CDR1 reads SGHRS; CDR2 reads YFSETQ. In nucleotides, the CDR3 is TGCGCCAGCACCCTAGCGGGGGCCCGGGATACGCAGTATTTT. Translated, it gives CASTLAGARDTQYF.

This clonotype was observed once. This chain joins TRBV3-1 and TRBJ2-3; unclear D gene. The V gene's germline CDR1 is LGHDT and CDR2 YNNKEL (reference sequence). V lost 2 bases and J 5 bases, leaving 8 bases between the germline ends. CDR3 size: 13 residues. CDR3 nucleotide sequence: TGTGCCAGCAGCCAAATGGGGAAAGATACGCAGTATTTT. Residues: CASSQMGKDTQYF.

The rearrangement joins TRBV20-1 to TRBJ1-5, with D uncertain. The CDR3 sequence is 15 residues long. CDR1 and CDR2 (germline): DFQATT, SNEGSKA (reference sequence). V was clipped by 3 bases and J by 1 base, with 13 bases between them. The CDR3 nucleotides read TGCAGTGCTAGTGGACGGGGAGCAAGCAATCAGCCCCAGCATTTT. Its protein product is CSASGRGASNQPQHF.